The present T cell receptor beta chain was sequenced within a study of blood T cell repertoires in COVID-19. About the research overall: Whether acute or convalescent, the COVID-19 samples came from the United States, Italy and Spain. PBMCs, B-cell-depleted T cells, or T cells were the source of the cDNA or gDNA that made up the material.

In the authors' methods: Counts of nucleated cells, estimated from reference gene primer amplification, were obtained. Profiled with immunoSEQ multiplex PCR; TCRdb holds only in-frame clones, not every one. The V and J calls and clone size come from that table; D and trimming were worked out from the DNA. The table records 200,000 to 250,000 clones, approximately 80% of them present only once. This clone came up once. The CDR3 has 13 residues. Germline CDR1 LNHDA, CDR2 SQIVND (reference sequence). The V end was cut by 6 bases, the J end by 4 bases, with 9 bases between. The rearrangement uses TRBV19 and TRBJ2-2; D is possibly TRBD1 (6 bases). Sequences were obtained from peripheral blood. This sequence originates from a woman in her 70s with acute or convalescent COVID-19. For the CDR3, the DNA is TGTGCCAGTAGAGTGACAGGCACCGGGGAGCTGTTTTTT. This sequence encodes CASRVTGTGELFF.